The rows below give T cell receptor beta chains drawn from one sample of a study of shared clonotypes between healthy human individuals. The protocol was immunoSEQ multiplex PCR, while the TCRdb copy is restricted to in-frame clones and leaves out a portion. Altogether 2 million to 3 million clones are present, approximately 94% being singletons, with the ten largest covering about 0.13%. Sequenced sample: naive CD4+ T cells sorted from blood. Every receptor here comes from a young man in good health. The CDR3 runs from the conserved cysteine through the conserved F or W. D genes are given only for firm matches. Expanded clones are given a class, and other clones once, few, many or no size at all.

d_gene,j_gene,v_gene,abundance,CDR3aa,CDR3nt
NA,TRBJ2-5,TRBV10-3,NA,CAISESHFRVAGKETQYF,TGTGCCATCAGTGAGTCTCACTTCAGGGTTGCGGGTAAAGAGACCCAGTACTTC
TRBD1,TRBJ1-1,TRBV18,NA,CASSPPWGQASANTEAFF,TGTGCCAGCTCCCCCCCATGGGGACAGGCGAGCGCGAACACTGAAGCTTTCTTT
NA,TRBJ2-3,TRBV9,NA,CASSVGDLTQYF,TGTGCCAGCAGCGTAGGGGATCTTACGCAGTATTTT
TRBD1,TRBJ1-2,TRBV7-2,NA,CASSEQGAYGYTF,TGTGCCAGCAGCGAACAGGGGGCCTATGGCTACACCTTC
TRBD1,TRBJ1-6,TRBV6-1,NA,CASSSLDRDSSPLHF,TGTGCCAGCAGTAGCTTGGACAGGGATTCATCACCCCTCCACTTT
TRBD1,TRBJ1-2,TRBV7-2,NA,CASSSTGNYGYTF,TGTGCCAGCAGCTCGACAGGGAACTATGGCTACACCTTC
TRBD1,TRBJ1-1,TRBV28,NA,CASRPGTDTEAFF,TGTGCCAGCAGGCCCGGGACAGACACTGAAGCTTTCTTT
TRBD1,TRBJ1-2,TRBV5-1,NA,CASSQTTGVDGYTF,TGCGCCAGCAGCCAAACGACAGGGGTGGATGGCTACACCTTC
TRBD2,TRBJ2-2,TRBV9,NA,CASSFLAGTNTGELFF,TGTGCCAGCAGCTTCTTAGCGGGGACGAACACCGGGGAGCTGTTTTTT
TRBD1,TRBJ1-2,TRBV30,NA,CAWYRGHLHGYTF,TGTGCCTGGTACAGGGGGCATCTCCATGGCTACACCTTC
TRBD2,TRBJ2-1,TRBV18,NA,CASSPGSGIDRNEQFF,TGTGCCAGCTCACCAGGTAGCGGGATCGATCGCAATGAGCAGTTCTTC
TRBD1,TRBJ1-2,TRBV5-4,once,CASSWGTGTNYGYTF,TGTGCCAGCAGCTGGGGGACAGGTACTAACTATGGCTACACCTTC
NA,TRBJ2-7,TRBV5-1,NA,CASSLEAVYEQYF,TGCGCCAGCAGCTTGGAAGCGGTCTACGAGCAGTACTTC
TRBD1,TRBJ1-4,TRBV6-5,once,CASSRGTGYNEKLFF,TGTGCCAGTTCCCGGGGGACAGGATATAATGAAAAACTGTTTTTT
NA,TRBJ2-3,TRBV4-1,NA,CASSQPDRNTDTQYF,TGCGCCAGCAGCCAACCAGACAGGAACACAGATACGCAGTATTTT
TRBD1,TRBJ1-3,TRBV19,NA,CASSTQGQGAGNTIYF,TGTGCCAGTAGTACCCAGGGACAGGGTGCTGGAAACACCATATATTTT
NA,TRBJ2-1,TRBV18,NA,CASSQDGEQFF,TGTGCCAGCTCACAGGATGGGGAGCAGTTCTTC
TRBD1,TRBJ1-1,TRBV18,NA,CASSPGQANTEAFF,TGTGCCAGCTCACCGGGACAGGCGAACACTGAAGCTTTCTTT
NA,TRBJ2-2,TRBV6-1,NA,CASSEWGGMATGELFF,TGTGCCAGCAGTGAATGGGGCGGGATGGCTACCGGGGAGCTGTTTTTT
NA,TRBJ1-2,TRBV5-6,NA,CASSLDTYGYTF,TGTGCCAGCAGCTTGGATACATATGGCTACACCTTC
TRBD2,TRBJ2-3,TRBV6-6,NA,CASSYSRGGTDTQYF,TGTGCCAGCAGTTACTCGCGGGGGGGCACAGATACGCAGTATTTT
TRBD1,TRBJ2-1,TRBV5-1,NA,CASSSRTGYNEQFF,TGCGCCAGCAGTTCGAGGACAGGGTACAATGAGCAGTTCTTC
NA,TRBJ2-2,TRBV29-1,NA,CSVDLASNLFF,TGCAGCGTCGACCTAGCCTCCAACCTGTTTTTT
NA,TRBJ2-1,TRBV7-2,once,CASSFSRVGEQFF,TGTGCCAGCAGCTTCTCCCGAGTGGGTGAGCAGTTCTTC
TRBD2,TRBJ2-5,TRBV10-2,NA,CASSVGLAAQETQYF,TGCGCCAGCAGCGTTGGACTAGCGGCCCAAGAGACCCAGTACTTC
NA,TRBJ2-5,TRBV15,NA,CATSREMRRGLQETQYF,TGTGCCACCAGCAGAGAGATGAGGCGGGGCCTCCAAGAGACCCAGTACTTC
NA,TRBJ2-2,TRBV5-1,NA,CASSRGGSLANTGELFF,TGCGCCAGCAGCCGTGGGGGATCCTTAGCGAACACCGGGGAGCTGTTTTTT
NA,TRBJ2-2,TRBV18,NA,CASSRYQTEGGPGELFF,TGTGCCAGCTCACGATACCAAACTGAAGGGGGGCCCGGGGAGCTGTTTTTT
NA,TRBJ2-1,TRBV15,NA,CATSRSALDAEQFF,TGTGCCACCAGCAGATCGGCCCTGGATGCTGAGCAGTTCTTC
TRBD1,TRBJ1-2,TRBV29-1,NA,CSVSGTSTGTGDNYGYTF,TGCAGCGTTTCAGGCACCTCGACCGGGACAGGGGATAACTATGGCTACACCTTC
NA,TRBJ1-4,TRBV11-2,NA,CASSLTPPEKLFF,TGTGCCAGCAGCTTGACGCCTCCCGAAAAACTGTTTTTT
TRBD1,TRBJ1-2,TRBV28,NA,CASSSPGTANYGYTF,TGTGCCAGCAGTTCCCCCGGGACAGCCAACTATGGCTACACCTTC
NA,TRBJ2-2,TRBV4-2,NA,CASSQGEAGELFF,TGTGCCAGCAGCCAAGGGGAGGCCGGGGAGCTGTTTTTT
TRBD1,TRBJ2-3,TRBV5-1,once,CASSQDGQGTQYF,TGCGCCAGCAGCCAGGACGGACAGGGGACGCAGTATTTT
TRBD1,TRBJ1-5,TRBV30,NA,CAWSADRDQPQHF,TGTGCCTGGAGTGCGGACAGGGATCAGCCCCAGCATTTT
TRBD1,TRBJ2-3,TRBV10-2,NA,CASSEPGQGATDTQYF,TGCGCCAGCAGTGAGCCGGGACAGGGAGCCACAGATACGCAGTATTTT
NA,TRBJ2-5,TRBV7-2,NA,CASSRDPGLLTETQYF,TGTGCCAGCAGCCGAGATCCGGGACTCCTAACGGAGACCCAGTACTTC
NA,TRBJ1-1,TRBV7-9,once,CASSLGSQAPEAFF,TGTGCCAGCAGCTTGGGCAGCCAGGCGCCTGAAGCTTTCTTT
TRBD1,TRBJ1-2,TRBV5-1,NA,CASSPGQGGWGYTF,TGCGCCAGCAGCCCCGGACAGGGAGGTTGGGGCTACACCTTC
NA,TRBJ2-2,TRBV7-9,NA,CASSLETLGLTGELFF,TGTGCCAGCAGCTTAGAGACTCTTGGGCTCACCGGGGAGCTGTTTTTT
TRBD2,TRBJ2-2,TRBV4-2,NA,CASSQNGLAGSTGELFF,TGTGCCAGCAGCCAAAACGGGCTAGCGGGAAGCACCGGGGAGCTGTTTTTT
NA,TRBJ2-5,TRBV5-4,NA,CASSRGGTNQETQYF,TGTGCCAGCAGCCGGGGCGGGACAAACCAAGAGACCCAGTACTTC
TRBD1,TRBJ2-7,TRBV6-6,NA,CASSSHRGQEQYF,TGTGCCAGCAGTTCCCACAGGGGGCAAGAGCAGTACTTC
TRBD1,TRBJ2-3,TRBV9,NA,CASSVIPGGTDTQYF,TGTGCCAGCAGCGTAATTCCAGGGGGAACAGATACGCAGTATTTT
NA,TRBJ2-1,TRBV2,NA,CASRASSVIYEQFF,TGTGCCAGCAGGGCTAGCTCGGTTATTTATGAGCAGTTCTTC
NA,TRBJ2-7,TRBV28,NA,CASSFGGTVTYEQYF,TGTGCCAGCAGTTTCGGCGGGACAGTCACCTACGAGCAGTACTTC